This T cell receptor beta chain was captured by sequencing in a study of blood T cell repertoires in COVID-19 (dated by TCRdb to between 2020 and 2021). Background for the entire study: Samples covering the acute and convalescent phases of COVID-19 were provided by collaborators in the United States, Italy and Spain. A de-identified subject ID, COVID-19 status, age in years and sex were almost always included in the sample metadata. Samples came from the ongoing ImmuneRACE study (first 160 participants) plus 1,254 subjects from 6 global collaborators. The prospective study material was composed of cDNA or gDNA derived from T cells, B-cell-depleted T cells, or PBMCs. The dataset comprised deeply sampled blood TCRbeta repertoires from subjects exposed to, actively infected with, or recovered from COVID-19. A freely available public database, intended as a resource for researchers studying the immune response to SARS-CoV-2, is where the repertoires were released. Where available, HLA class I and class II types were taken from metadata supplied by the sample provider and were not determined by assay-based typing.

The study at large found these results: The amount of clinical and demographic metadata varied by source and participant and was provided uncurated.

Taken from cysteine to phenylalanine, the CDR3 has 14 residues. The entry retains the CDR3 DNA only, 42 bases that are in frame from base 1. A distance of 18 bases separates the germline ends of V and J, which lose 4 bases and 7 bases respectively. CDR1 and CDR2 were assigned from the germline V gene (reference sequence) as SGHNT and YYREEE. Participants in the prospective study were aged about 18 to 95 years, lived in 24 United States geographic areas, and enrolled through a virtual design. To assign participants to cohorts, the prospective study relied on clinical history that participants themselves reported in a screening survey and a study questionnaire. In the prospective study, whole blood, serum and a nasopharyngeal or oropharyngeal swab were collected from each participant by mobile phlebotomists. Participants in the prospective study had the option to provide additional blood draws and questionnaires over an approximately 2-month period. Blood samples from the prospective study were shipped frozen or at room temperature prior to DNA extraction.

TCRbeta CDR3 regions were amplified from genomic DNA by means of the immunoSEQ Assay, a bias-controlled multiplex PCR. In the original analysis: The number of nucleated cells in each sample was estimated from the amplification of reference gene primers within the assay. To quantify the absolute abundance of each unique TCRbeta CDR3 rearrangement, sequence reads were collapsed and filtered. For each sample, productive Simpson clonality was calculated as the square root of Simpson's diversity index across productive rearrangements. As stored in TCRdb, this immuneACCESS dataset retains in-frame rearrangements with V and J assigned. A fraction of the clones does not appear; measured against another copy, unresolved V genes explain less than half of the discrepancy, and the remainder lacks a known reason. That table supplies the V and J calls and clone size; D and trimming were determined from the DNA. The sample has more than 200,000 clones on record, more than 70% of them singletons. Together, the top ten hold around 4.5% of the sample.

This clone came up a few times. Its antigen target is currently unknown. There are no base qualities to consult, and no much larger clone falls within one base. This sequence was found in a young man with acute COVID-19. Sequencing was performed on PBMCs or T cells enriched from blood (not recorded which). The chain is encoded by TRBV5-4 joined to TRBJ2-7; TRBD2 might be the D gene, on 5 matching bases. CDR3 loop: CASSLGGLAEEQYF. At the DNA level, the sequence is TGTGCCAGCAGCCTGGGCGGTCTAGCCGAAGAGCAGTACTTC.